This entry features one T cell receptor beta chain sequence. Its target is unknown. This specimen belongs to a study of T cells after yellow fever vaccination. Broader study findings: Post-booster repertoires again held most primary-vaccination clones (just under 97% CD4, 88% CD8). Abundant clonotypes from the bulk population could get into FACS-sorted repertoires as contaminants.

TCRdb reprocessed the 5' RACE reads via MiXCR and lists one record per CDR3 protein. Among 450,000 to 550,000 distinct CDR3 sequences listed, 21% were seen once. From germline, CDR1 is SGHRS and CDR2 YFSETQ. This CDR3 region has 16 residues. V lost 3 bases, J lost 4 bases, and 17 bases lay in between. This rearrangement joins TRBV5-1 to TRBJ1-3; possibly TRBD1 for D (5 bases). This clonotype was sampled from a man aged 18-30 years who received the YFV17D yellow fever vaccine. Sequences were derived from PBMCs, sampled about 21 days after the first yellow fever vaccination. The chain's CDR3 is CASSWGPAGSGNTIYF. The CDR3 DNA reads as TGCGCCAGCAGCTGGGGCCCCGCGGGGTCAGGAAACACCATATATTTT.